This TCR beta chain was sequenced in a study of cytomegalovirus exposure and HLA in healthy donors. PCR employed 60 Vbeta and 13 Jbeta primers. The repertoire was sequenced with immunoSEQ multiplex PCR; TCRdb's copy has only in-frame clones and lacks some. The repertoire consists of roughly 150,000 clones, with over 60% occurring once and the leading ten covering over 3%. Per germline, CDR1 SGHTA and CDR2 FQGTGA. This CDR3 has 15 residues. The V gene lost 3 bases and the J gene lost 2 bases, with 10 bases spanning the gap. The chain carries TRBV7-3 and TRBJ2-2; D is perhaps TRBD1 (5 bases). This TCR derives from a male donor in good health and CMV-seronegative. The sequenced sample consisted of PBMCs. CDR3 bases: TGTGCCAGCAGCTTCCGGCAGGGTAACACCGGGGAGCTGTTTTTT. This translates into CASSFRQGNTGELFF.